Sequencing of this T cell receptor (beta chain) was carried out in a study of patients and donors after allogeneic stem cell transplantation. MiXCR, applied by TCRdb to the RT-PCR reads, yields one record per CDR3 protein. The table has under 35,000 distinct CDR3 sequences, less than 45% seen once; the top ten hold 76%. The germline V and J ends were trimmed by 4 bases and 2 bases, with 15 bases remaining between them. This CDR3 spans 15 amino acids. CDR1 is SEHNR and CDR2 is FQNEAQ in the germline V gene (reference sequence). Sample: blood, either unsorted or a sorted T cell fraction (not recorded which). The V and J genes are TRBV7-9 and TRBJ2-7, with no clear D. The receptor's source is a human donor who was either an allogeneic HSCT recipient or a stem cell or donor lymphocyte infusion donor (not recorded which). It is not recorded whose cells these are; they may come from a transplant donor. CDR3 amino acids: CASSSTVSTTYEQYF. Written as DNA, the CDR3 is TGTGCCAGCAGCTCAACAGTCAGCACGACCTACGAGCAGTACTTC.